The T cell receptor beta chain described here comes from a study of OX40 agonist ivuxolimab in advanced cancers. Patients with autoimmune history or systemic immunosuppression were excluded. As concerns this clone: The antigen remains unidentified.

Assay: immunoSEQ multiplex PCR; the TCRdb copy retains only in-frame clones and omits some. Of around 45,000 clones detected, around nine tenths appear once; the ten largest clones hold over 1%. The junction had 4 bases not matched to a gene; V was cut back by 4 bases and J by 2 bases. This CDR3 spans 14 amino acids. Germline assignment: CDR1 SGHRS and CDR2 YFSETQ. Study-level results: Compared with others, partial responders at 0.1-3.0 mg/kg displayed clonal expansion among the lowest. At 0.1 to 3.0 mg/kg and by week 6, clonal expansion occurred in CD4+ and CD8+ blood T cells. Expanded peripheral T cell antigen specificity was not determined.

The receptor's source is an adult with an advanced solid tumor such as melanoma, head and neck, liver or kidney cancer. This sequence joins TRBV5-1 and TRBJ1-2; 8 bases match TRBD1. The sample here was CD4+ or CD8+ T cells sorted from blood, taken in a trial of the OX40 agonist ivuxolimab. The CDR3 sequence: CASSPTGDNYGYTF. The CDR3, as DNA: TGCGCCAGCAGCCCGACAGGGGACAACTATGGCTACACCTTC.